This T cell receptor (beta chain) was identified in a study of beta chain features in type 1 diabetes. Study results and caveats: cDNA-based sequencing might over-represent cells highly expressing TCR.

Of the isolated RNA, all was reverse transcribed, and so the sequenced material was expressed TCRB transcripts. The method was immunoSEQ multiplex PCR; TCRdb's version includes in-frame clones alone and lacks a portion of them. The table records around 300,000 clones, about 8% of them present only once. V was clipped by 2 bases and J by 1 base, with 9 bases between them. Germline assignment: CDR1 MDHEN and CDR2 SYDVKM. The CDR3 contains 15 residues. This clone came up a few times. Its antigen is unidentified. Sorting with CD45RO/CCR7/CD25/CD127/CD95/CD27 yielded naive, central memory, regulatory and stem-like memory CD4+ cells.

Specimen: central memory CD4+ T cells from blood. This chain uses TRBV28 with TRBJ1-3; no firm D call. This clonotype was sampled from a woman between 18 and 29 years old in good health. The CDR3 DNA is TGTGCCAGCAGTTTACCGGGATCTTCTGGAAACACCATATATTTT. The encoded protein is CASSLPGSSGNTIYF. Supplemented by reference TRBV28 and TRBJ1-3, the full variable domain reads DVKVTQSSRYLVKRTGEKVFLECVQDMDHENMFWYRQDPGLGLRLIYFSYDVKMKEKGDIPEGYSVSREKKERFSLILESASTNQTSMYLCASSLPGSSGNTIYFGEGSWLTVV.